In this sample, the clone carrying this TCR beta chain turned up a few times. The entry originates in a study of cytomegalovirus exposure and HLA in healthy donors. Study context: Earlier work reported 117 million unique TCR beta sequences from roughly 180 million T cells.

Both 60 Vbeta primers and 13 Jbeta primers went into the PCR. Produced via immunoSEQ multiplex PCR; TCRdb's table is partial and in-frame only. The sample yields tens of thousands of clones, 45% to 55% seen once. The CDR3 contains 13 residues. The V and J ends lost 7 bases and 5 bases, in that order; junction bases with no gene match: 8. Germline V gene sequence: CDR1 SNHLY, CDR2 FYNNEI. The chain links TRBV2 to TRBJ2-7; TRBD1 aligns across 7 bases. Sequencing input: PBMCs. The TCR sequence derives from a woman aged 40-49 years in good health and CMV-seropositive. The CDR3 DNA sequence: TGTGCCAGCAACCTCCGACAGGGCCACGAGCAGTACTTC. Protein product: CASNLRQGHEQYF.